This TCR beta chain was sequenced in a study of patients and donors after allogeneic stem cell transplantation. The table lists this clonotype with a few counts. Each CDR3 protein is one row after TCRdb ran MiXCR on the RT-PCR reads. There are fewer than 13,000 distinct CDR3 sequences in the sample; around 20% occur only once, and roughly 55% lies in the top ten. The ends were cut back, 3 bases at V and 1 base at J, with 12 bases in the middle. This CDR3 comprises 15 residues. Germline assignment: CDR1 KGHSH and CDR2 LQKENI. This TCR came from a human donor who was either an allogeneic HSCT recipient or a stem cell or donor lymphocyte infusion donor (not recorded which). It is not recorded whose cells these are; they may come from a transplant donor. The sequenced sample consisted of blood, either unsorted or a sorted T cell fraction (not recorded which). The V and J genes are TRBV18 and TRBJ1-1; D gene unclear. The CDR3 loop is CASSPRREKNTEAFF. The CDR3 bases are TGTGCCAGCTCACCGAGACGGGAGAAGAACACTGAAGCTTTCTTT.